The 31 T cell receptor beta chains given below trace back to one sample, sequenced in a study of T cell repertoires in cytomegalovirus infection. TCRdb passed the reads through MiXCR, listing each CDR3 protein once. The sample has a few hundred thousand distinct CDR3 sequences, about 17% seen once. The material sequenced was PBMCs. These receptors all stem from a human donor in good health (CMV status not recorded). Some clones in this sample may be carry-over from other donors' samples.

The table lists this clonotype with many counts. CDR3 residues: CASSSGTTGEKLFF. The CDR3 DNA reads TGTGCCAGCAGTAGTGGGACAACCGGTGAAAAACTGTTTTTT. The rearrangement joins TRBV12-3 or TRBV12-4 to TRBJ1-4; D perhaps matches TRBD1 (6 bases). V gave up 5 bases and J gave up 7 bases, with 14 bases separating them. CDR3 size: 14 residues.

The table lists this clonotype with many counts. J is TRBJ2-5 and V is TRBV7-2; unclear D gene. V lost 1 base and J 2 bases, leaving 11 bases between the germline ends. The CDR3 extends over 15 amino acids. From germline, CDR1 is SGHTA and CDR2 FQGNSA. The CDR3 DNA sequence: TGTGCCAGCAGCTTAGAAACGGGTTCTCAAGAGACCCAGTACTTC. This gives the protein CASSLETGSQETQYF.

This clonotype showed up many times. The rearrangement joins TRBV12-3 or TRBV12-4 to TRBJ2-7; D might be TRBD1 (6 bases). V was cut by 7 bases and J by 5 bases, with 15 bases left in between. The CDR3 is 13 amino acids. The CDR3 nucleotides are TGTGCCAGCACCGGGACATCTGTAGACGAGCAGTACTTC. This codes for CASTGTSVDEQYF.

Of note for this clonotype: At one end the junction does not follow the germline gene, possibly because of a read error. The chain combines TRBV7-2 with TRBJ1-4; 8 bases fit TRBD1. The CDR3 length is 15 residues. CDR1 SGHTA and CDR2 FQGNSA come from the germline V gene. The CDR3 loop is CASSRTGGANEKPFF. The CDR3 nucleotides read TGTGCCAGCAGCCGAACAGGGGGGGCTAATGAAAAACCGTTTTTT.

This clonotype turned up a few times. CDR3 coding DNA: TGTGCCAGTAGTATGTGGGGGACGTCTGGGGCCAACGTCCTGACTTTC. Its protein is CASSMWGTSGANVLTF. The chain couples TRBV19 to TRBJ2-6; D may correspond to TRBD1 or TRBD2 (5 bases each). The germline gives CDR1 LNHDA, CDR2 SQIVND (reference sequence). Trimming left V 3 bases short and J 1 base short, with 10 bases between. The CDR3 has 16 amino acids.

On this clonotype itself: One end of the junction varies from germline; a read error may be responsible. The CDR3 DNA is TGCAGTGCCAGAGACAATGCGGGGCTCGAAAAACTGTTTTTT. Amino acid sequence: CSARDNAGLEKLFF. The gene calls are TRBV20-1 and TRBJ1-4; maybe TRBD1 (5 bases). The CDR3 totals 14 residues. Germline-derived CDR1 and CDR2 are DFQATT and SNEGSKA (reference sequence).

The rearrangement uses TRBV20-1 and TRBJ1-5; a possible D gene is TRBD1 (5 bases). V lost 6 bases to trimming and J lost 4 bases, with 16 bases between them. CDR3 size: 14 residues. CDR1 DFQATT and CDR2 SNEGSKA come from the germline V gene (reference sequence). CDR3 loop: CSARDPGSNQPQHF. The DNA of the CDR3 is TGCAGTGCCAGGGACCCGGGTAGTAATCAGCCCCAGCATTTT.

Many counts were recorded for this clonotype. The chain couples TRBV7-8 to TRBJ2-3, with D perhaps TRBD1 or TRBD2 (5 bases each). This CDR3 region has 16 residues. Per the germline V gene, CDR1 is SGHVS and CDR2 is FQNEAQ. Trimming shortened V by 1 base and J by 1 base, and 12 bases separated the two germline ends. For the CDR3, the DNA is TGTGCCAGCAGCTTAGAGGCAGGGAGTGGCACAGATACGCAGTATTTT. Translating it yields CASSLEAGSGTDTQYF.

The chain has TRBV7-4 and TRBJ2-1, with 11 bases lining up with TRBD1. The CDR3 sequence is 14 residues long. The ends lost 4 bases at V and 7 bases at J; junction bases unmatched: 3. CDR1 is SGHVT, CDR2 SQSDAQ, per germline. The CDR3 DNA reads as TGTGCCAGCAGCTCGGACAGGGGGCTAAATGAGCAGTTCTTC. Translating gives CASSSDRGLNEQFF.

V gene TRBV9 combines with J gene TRBJ2-5, with D perhaps being TRBD1 or TRBD2 (6 bases each). This CDR3 region has 16 residues. In germline, CDR1 is SGDLS, CDR2 YYNGEE. V lost 0 bases and J 5 bases, leaving 17 bases between the germline ends. The CDR3 is CASSVASGGAGETQYF. The DNA of the CDR3 is TGTGCCAGCAGCGTAGCTTCTGGGGGCGCGGGGGAGACCCAGTACTTC.

The chain links TRBV6-2 or TRBV6-3 to TRBJ1-2; 7 nucleotides align to TRBD1. Germline V gives CDR1 MNHEY, CDR2 SVGEGT. V lost 7 bases and J lost 8; bases outside the gene matches: 16. CDR3 length equals 15 residues. The CDR3, as DNA: TGTGCCAGCACCAAGGGGACAGTATCCGCGGGCGGCTACACCTTC. Translated: CASTKGTVSAGGYTF.

This clonotype was recorded many times. The chain uses TRBV7-9 and TRBJ1-1; D is possibly TRBD1 (5 bases). CDR3 size: 14 residues. The germline CDR1 and CDR2 sequences are SEHNR and FQNEAQ (reference sequence). The CDR3 nucleotides read TGTGCAGGCCCCCAGGGTTCGAAGAACACTGAAGCTTTCTTT. Amino acids: CAGPQGSKNTEAFF.

This clonotype turned up a few times. The chain joins TRBV20-1 to TRBJ2-3; D ambiguous. Germline CDR1 reads DFQATT; CDR2 reads SNEGSKA (reference sequence). This CDR3 has 15 amino acids. Trimming left V 0 bases short and J 0 bases short, with 10 bases between. CDR3 DNA sequence: TGCAGTGCTAGAGATATGGCGGCTAGCACAGATACGCAGTATTTT. This sequence encodes CSARDMAASTDTQYF.

The chain has TRBV20-1 and TRBJ1-6; 8 bases are a match to TRBD1. The V and J ends lost 0 bases and 7 bases, in that order; junction bases with no gene match: 5. Per the germline V gene, CDR1 is DFQATT and CDR2 is SNEGSKA (reference sequence). This CDR3 comprises 15 residues. The CDR3 protein is CSARDGNRGNSPLHF. In DNA, the CDR3 is TGCAGTGCTAGAGATGGTAACAGGGGGAATTCACCCCTCCACTTT.

This clonotype occurred a few times. V gene TRBV7-2 combines with J gene TRBJ2-5, with TRBD2 matching 15 bases. Per the germline V gene, CDR1 is SGHTA and CDR2 is FQGNSA. The CDR3 consists of 17 residues. The J segment lost 0 bases and the V segment lost 4 bases, leaving 3 bases of the junction unmatched. This chain's CDR3 is CASSSGTSGGYQETQYF. The DNA of the CDR3 is TGTGCCAGCAGCTCCGGGACTAGCGGGGGGTACCAAGAGACCCAGTACTTC.

About this clonotype: This could be a read error, since a much larger clone is one nucleotide away. V is TRBV6-5 and J is TRBJ2-5, with D perhaps TRBD1 (5 bases). CDR1 MNHEY and CDR2 SVGAGI come from the germline V gene. This CDR3 is 16 amino acids long. The CDR3 spells CTSSYSSGIHQETQYF. In nucleotides, the CDR3 is TGTACCAGCAGTTACTCATCAGGGATACACCAAGAGACCCAGTACTTC.

This clonotype was detected ten times or more. The chain carries TRBV12-3 or TRBV12-4 and TRBJ1-5; D is unclear. V was clipped by 6 bases and J by 2 bases, with 8 bases between them. The CDR3 is 13 amino acids. The chain's CDR3 is CASSPGGNQPQHF. The DNA for the CDR3 is TGTGCCAGCAGCCCGGGCGGCAATCAGCCCCAGCATTTT.

J is TRBJ2-1 and V is TRBV20-1; D unresolved. Germline-derived CDR1 and CDR2 are DFQATT and SNEGSKA (reference sequence). The V end was cut by 1 base, the J end by 8 bases, with 9 bases between. There are 12 residues in the CDR3. The CDR3 spells CSARGSRDEQFF. CDR3 sequence (DNA): TGCAGTGCTAGAGGGAGCCGGGATGAGCAGTTCTTC.

Details on this clonotype: A much larger clone lies a single base off, so this may be a read error. J is TRBJ2-1 and V is TRBV7-2; 9 bases line up with TRBD2. Germline CDR1 is SGHTA and CDR2 is FQGNSA. The CDR3 covers 14 residues. V lost 3 bases and J lost 10; bases outside the gene matches: 7. The CDR3 bases are TGTGCCAGCAGCTTCCCGGGGACTAGCAGCGAGCAGTTCTTC. Its protein product is CASSFPGTSSEQFF.

The V and J genes are TRBV10-3 and TRBJ2-2; D is uncertain. This CDR3 region has 14 residues. Germline CDR1 is ENHRY and CDR2 is SYGVKD. V shed 3 bases and J shed 6 bases, with 11 bases lying between them. The chain's CDR3 is CAISDTARPGELFF. CDR3 DNA sequence: TGTGCCATCAGTGATACAGCCAGGCCCGGGGAGCTGTTTTTT.

This chain links TRBV20-1 with TRBJ1-5, with 7 bases identical to TRBD1. Germline-derived CDR1 and CDR2 are DFQATT and SNEGSKA (reference sequence). After removal of 3 bases from V and 2 bases from J, the junction contained 4 bases not matched to a gene. The CDR3 has 14 residues. Here the CDR3 DNA reads TGCAGTGCTAGCTGGACAGGAGGCAATCAGCCCCAGCATTTT. Its translation: CSASWTGGNQPQHF.

This clonotype was observed at least ten times. The rearrangement uses TRBV7-2 and TRBJ2-7, with D uncertain. Germline V gene data show CDR1 as SGHTA and CDR2 as FQGNSA. The V end lost 4 bases, the J end lost 2 bases, and 12 bases lay between the germline ends. The length of the CDR3 is 14 residues. The CDR3, as DNA: TGTGCCAGCAGCTCTCAGACAAGTACCTACGAGCAGTACTTC. This sequence encodes CASSSQTSTYEQYF.

This clonotype was counted a few times. V is TRBV7-9 and J is TRBJ2-5; D unresolved. This CDR3 has 15 residues. With 0 bases removed from V and 2 bases from J, the gap between germline ends came to 10 bases. From germline, CDR1 is SEHNR and CDR2 FQNEAQ (reference sequence). The CDR3 region has the DNA TGTGCCAGCAGCTTAGCGAAGGCGGAACAAGAGACCCAGTACTTC. Residues: CASSLAKAEQETQYF. The full variable domain, in which reference TRBV7-9 and TRBJ2-5 provide the parts outside the CDR3, is DTGVSQNPRHKITKRGQNVTFRCDPISEHNRLYWYRQTLGQGPEFLTYFQNEAQLEKSRLLSDRFSAERPKGSFSTLEIQRTEQGDSAMYLCASSLAKAEQETQYFGPGTRLLVL.

This clonotype was counted many times. The rearrangement links TRBV7-8 to TRBJ2-7; D might be TRBD2 (6 bases). The CDR3 consists of 17 residues. Between the trimmed V and J ends, which lost 1 base and 0 bases, there was a span of 16 bases. CDR1 and CDR2 from the germline V gene are SGHVS and FQNEAQ. This chain's CDR3 is CASSLDGGASSSYEQYF. Written as DNA, the CDR3 is TGTGCCAGCAGCTTAGACGGCGGGGCCTCGAGCTCCTACGAGCAGTACTTC. Complete variable domain (other parts from reference TRBV7-8 and TRBJ2-7): GAGVSQSPRYKVAKRGQDVALRCDPISGHVSLFWYQQALGQGPEFLTYFQNEAQLDKSGLPSDRFFAERPEGSVSTLKIQRTQQEDSAVYLCASSLDGGASSSYEQYFGPGTRLTVT.

The rearrangement uses TRBV20-1 and TRBJ2-3; 10 bases align to TRBD1. Germline CDR1 reads DFQATT; CDR2 reads SNEGSKA (reference sequence). CDR3 length equals 17 residues. Losses at the gene ends were 0 bases for V and 1 base for J; bases not matched to a gene: 7. The CDR3 DNA reads as TGCAGTGCTAGAGAGGGACAGGGGTTCGGGGGCACAGATACGCAGTATTTT. The encoded protein is CSAREGQGFGGTDTQYF.

This rearrangement joins TRBV5-4 to TRBJ1-2, with 10 bases lining up with TRBD1. The CDR3 covers 16 residues. The J segment lost 4 bases and the V segment lost 4 bases, leaving 10 bases of the junction unmatched. Germline values: CDR1 SGHNT, CDR2 YYREEE (reference sequence). The CDR3 is CASSQIRDRGIYGYTF. CDR3 nucleotides: TGTGCCAGCAGCCAAATCCGGGACAGGGGTATCTATGGCTACACCTTC.

This clonotype appeared many times. The rearrangement links TRBV7-2 to TRBJ2-7; 8 positions match TRBD2. The CDR3 consists of 17 residues. The V gene end was trimmed by 0 bases and the J gene end by 2 bases; junction bases not matched to a gene: 9. CDR1 and CDR2 (germline): SGHTA, FQGNSA. The CDR3 sequence: CASSLARGGGRTYEQYF. As DNA, the CDR3 is TGTGCCAGCAGCTTAGCTCGGGGGGGGGGACGGACCTACGAGCAGTACTTC.

This chain joins TRBV3-1 and TRBJ2-5; D is uncertain. This CDR3 comprises 12 residues. Germline V gene sequence: CDR1 LGHDT, CDR2 YNNKEL (reference sequence). The germline V and J ends were trimmed by 1 base and 5 bases, with 5 bases remaining between them. This CDR3 is CASSQASETQYF. CDR3 in DNA: TGTGCCAGCAGCCAAGCGTCGGAGACCCAGTACTTC.

This clonotype turned up a few times. The rearrangement links TRBV11-2 to TRBJ2-3; D is unclear. Germline V gene data show CDR1 as SGHAT and CDR2 as FQNNGV. This CDR3 is built from 14 residues. Trimming removed 1 base at V and 4 bases at J, with 9 bases between. The CDR3: CASSLAGAADTQYF. Here the CDR3 DNA reads TGTGCCAGCAGCTTAGCTGGCGCCGCAGATACGCAGTATTTT.

Remarks on this clonotype: Germline and junction disagree at one end, which may indicate a read error. This chain links TRBV6-5 with TRBJ1-5; 12 bases align to TRBD1. The CDR3 loop spans 11 amino acids. Germline lookup yields CDR1 MNHEY and CDR2 SVGAGI. The DNA of the CDR3 is TGTGCCAGCACCTACCCGGGACAGGGGGCTTTT. Encoded protein: CASTYPGQGAF.

In its sample, this clonotype was seen a few times. The J gene is TRBJ2-7, the V gene TRBV6-6; 8 bases map to TRBD2. Per the germline V gene, CDR1 is MNHNY and CDR2 is SVGAGI (reference sequence). V gave up 5 bases and J gave up 0 bases; unmatched junction bases: 12. The CDR3 is 17 residues long. The CDR3 coding sequence is TGTGCCAGCAGTACCATCGCGGGGGGCGCGAGCTCCTACGAGCAGTACTTC. Amino acids: CASSTIAGGASSYEQYF.